This T cell receptor beta chain was recorded in a study of shared clonotypes between healthy human individuals. Profiled with immunoSEQ multiplex PCR; TCRdb holds only in-frame clones, not every one. The profile shows roughly 1,500,000 clones, approximately 98.5% of them singletons. This CDR3 region has 17 residues. Germline V gene sequence: CDR1 ENHRY, CDR2 SYGVKD. Trimming cost V 3 bases and J 3 bases, with 21 bases left between them. This receptor was obtained from a man between 25 and 39 years old in good health. The chain uses TRBV10-3 and TRBJ2-7; the D gene is possibly TRBD2 (6 bases). Sequenced: naive CD4+ T cells sorted from blood. Regarding subset: CD45RA+ positively selected. The CDR3 DNA reads TGTGCCATCAGTGATTTAAACCGGGACGGACTAAACTACGAGCAGTACTTC. Protein sequence: CAISDLNRDGLNYEQYF.